The sequence of this T cell receptor beta chain was determined in a study of shared clonotypes between healthy human individuals. Notes on the study in general: Non-shared clonotypes showed lower generation probabilities than clonotypes common to all four donors. Naive subsets usually exceeded memory subsets in estimated richness.

Assay used: immunoSEQ multiplex PCR; TCRdb lists only in-frame clones, some missing. This table holds millions of clones, 85% to 95% found once. With regard to this clone: Its specificity is not known.

The CDR3 covers 14 residues. V lost 2 bases to trimming and J lost 2 bases, with 11 bases between them. Germline CDR1 and CDR2: SGHNT and YYREEE (reference sequence). The chain uses TRBV5-4 and TRBJ2-7; a possible D gene is TRBD1 (6 bases). The receptor's source is a man aged 18-30 years in good health. Some clones in this sample may be carry-over from other donors' samples. Sequencing was performed on naive CD4+ T cells from PBMCs. Subset meaning: CD45RA+ positively selected. DNA of the CDR3: TGTGCCAGCAGCTTAAACGACAGGACCTACGAGCAGTACTTC. Translating it yields CASSLNDRTYEQYF.